The source of this TCR beta chain is a study of Ad26.COV2.S vaccination and SARS-CoV-2 variants. Study-wide background: Participants got Ad26.COV2.S intramuscularly, once or twice 56 days apart. Overall study findings and caveats: Considerable breadth of spike-specific CD8+ and CD4+ T cell responses has reportedly been documented following vaccination.

Turning to this clone: What it binds is unknown.

The method was immunoSEQ multiplex PCR; TCRdb's version includes in-frame clones alone and lacks a portion of them. The table lists more than 300,000 clones, approximately 90% of them singletons, with around 5.8% in the top ten. V was clipped by 3 bases and J by 0 bases, with 11 bases between them. The germline gives CDR1 MNHEY, CDR2 SMNVEV (reference sequence). The CDR3 is 15 amino acids. Treatment in this sample: 15 to 20 received Ad26.COV2.S at low or high dose, single or two shots; about 5 received placebo; per-sample allocation not given. Samples came from day 63 after the first vaccine or placebo injection. This person who donated was an adult of 18-55 years in Boston.

This clonotype was sampled from a person between 18 and 60 years old who received the Ad26.COV2.S COVID-19 vaccine or a placebo. V and J are TRBV27 and TRBJ1-1, with D hard to call. The source was peripheral blood, collected in a trial of Ad26.COV2.S vaccine versus placebo. The CDR3 reads CASSFFGVMNTEAFF. CDR3 nucleotide sequence: TGTGCCAGCAGTTTCTTCGGAGTGATGAACACTGAAGCTTTCTTT.